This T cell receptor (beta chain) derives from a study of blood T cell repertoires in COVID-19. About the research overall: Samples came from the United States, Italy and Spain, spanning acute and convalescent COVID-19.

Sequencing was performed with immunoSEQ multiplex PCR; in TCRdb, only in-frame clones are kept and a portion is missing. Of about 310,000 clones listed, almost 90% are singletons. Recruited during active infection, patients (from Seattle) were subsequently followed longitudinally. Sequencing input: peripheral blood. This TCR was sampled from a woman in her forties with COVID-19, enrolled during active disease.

CDR3 nucleotide sequence: TGCGCCAGCAGCTTCGACGCGGCGGGTGAGCAGTTCTTC. This codes for CASSFDAAGEQFF. The chain has TRBV5-1 and TRBJ2-1; perhaps TRBD2 as D (5 bases). V was shortened by 2 bases and J by 9 bases, with 12 bases between the two germline ends. CDR1 SGHRS and CDR2 YFSETQ come from the germline V gene. This CDR3 is 13 amino acids long.